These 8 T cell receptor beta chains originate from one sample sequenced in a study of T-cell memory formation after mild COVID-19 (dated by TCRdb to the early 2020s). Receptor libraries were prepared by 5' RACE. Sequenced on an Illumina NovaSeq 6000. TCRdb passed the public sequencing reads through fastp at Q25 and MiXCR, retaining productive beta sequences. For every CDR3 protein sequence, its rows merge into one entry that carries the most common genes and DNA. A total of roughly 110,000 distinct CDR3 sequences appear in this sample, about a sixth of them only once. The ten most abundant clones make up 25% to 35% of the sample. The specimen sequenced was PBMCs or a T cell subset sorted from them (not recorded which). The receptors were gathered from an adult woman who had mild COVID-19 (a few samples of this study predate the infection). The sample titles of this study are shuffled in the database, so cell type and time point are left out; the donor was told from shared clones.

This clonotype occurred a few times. The CDR3 loop reads CASSSGLSASYEQYF. The CDR3 DNA is TGTGCCAGCAGCTCTGGACTTTCCGCATCCTACGAGCAGTACTTC. This rearrangement joins TRBV11-3 to TRBJ2-7; TRBD2 might be the D (5 bases). The V end was cut by 4 bases, the J end by 1 base, with 14 bases between. CDR1 is SGHNT and CDR2 is YENEEA in the germline V gene. CDR3 length equals 15 residues.

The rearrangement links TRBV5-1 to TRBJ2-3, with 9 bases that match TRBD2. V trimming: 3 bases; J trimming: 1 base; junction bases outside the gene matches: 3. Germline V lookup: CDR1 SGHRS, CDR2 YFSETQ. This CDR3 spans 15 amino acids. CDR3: CASSWSSGGTDTQYF. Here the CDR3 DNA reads TGCGCCAGCAGCTGGTCTAGCGGGGGCACAGATACGCAGTATTTT.

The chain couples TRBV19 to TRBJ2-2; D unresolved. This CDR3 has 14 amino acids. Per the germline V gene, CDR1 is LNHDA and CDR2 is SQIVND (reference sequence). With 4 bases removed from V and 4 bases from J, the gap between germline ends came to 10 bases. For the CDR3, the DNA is TGTGCCAGTAGTACCCTGTGGCCCACCGGGGAGCTGTTTTTT. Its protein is CASSTLWPTGELFF. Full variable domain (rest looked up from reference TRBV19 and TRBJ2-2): DGGITQSPKYLFRKEGQNVTLSCEQNLNHDAMYWYRQDPGQGLRLIYYSQIVNDFQKGDIAEGYSVSREKKESFPLTVTSAQKNPTAFYLCASSTLWPTGELFFGEGSRLTVL.

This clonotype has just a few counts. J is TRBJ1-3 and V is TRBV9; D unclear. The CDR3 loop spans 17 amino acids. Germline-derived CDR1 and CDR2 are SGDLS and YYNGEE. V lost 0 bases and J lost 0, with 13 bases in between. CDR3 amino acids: CASSVDGHPSSGNTIYF. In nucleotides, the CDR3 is TGTGCCAGCAGCGTAGACGGGCACCCGAGCTCTGGAAACACCATATATTTT. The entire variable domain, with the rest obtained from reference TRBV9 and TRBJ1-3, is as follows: DSGVTQTPKHLITATGQRVTLRCSPRSGDLSVYWYQQSLDQGLQFLIQYYNGEERAKGNILERFSAQQFPDLHSELNLSSLELGDSALYFCASSVDGHPSSGNTIYFGEGSWLTVV.

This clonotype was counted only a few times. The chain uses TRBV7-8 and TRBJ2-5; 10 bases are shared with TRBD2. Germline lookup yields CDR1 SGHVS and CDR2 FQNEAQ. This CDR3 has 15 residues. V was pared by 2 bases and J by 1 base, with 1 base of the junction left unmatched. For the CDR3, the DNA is TGTGCCAGCAGCTTACTAGCGGGGGCCCAAGAGACCCAGTACTTC. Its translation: CASSLLAGAQETQYF. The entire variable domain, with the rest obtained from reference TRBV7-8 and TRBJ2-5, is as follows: GAGVSQSPRYKVAKRGQDVALRCDPISGHVSLFWYQQALGQGPEFLTYFQNEAQLDKSGLPSDRFFAERPEGSVSTLKIQRTQQEDSAVYLCASSLLAGAQETQYFGPGTRLLVL.

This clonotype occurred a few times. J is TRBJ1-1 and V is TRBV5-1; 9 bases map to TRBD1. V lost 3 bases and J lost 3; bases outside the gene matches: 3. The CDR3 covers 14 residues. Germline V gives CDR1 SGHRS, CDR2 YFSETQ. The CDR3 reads CASSWGQGDTEAFF. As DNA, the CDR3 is TGCGCCAGCAGCTGGGGACAGGGAGACACTGAAGCTTTCTTT.

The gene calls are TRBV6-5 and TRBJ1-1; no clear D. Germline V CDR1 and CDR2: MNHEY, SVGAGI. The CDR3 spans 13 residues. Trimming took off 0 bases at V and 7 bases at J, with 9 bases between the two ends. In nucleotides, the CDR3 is TGTGCCAGCAGTTACTCGGAGCTAGGTGAAGCTTTCTTT. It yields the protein CASSYSELGEAFF.

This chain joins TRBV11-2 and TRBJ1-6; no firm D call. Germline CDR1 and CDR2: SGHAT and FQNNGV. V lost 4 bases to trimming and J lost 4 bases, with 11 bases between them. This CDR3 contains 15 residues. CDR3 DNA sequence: TGTGCCAGCAGCTCCCCGAGAGGGTATAATTCACCCCTCCACTTT. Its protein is CASSSPRGYNSPLHF. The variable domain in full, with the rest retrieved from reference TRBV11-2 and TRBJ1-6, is EAGVAQSPRYKIIEKRQSVAFWCNPISGHATLYWYQQILGQGPKLLIQFQNNGVVDDSQLPKDRFSAERLKGVDSTLKIQPAKLEDSAVYLCASSSPRGYNSPLHFGNGTRLTVT.